This TCR beta chain was profiled in a study of cytomegalovirus exposure and HLA in healthy donors. Findings and limits, study-wide: In a later analysis, V- and J-gene trimming of beta chains associated with a DCLRE1C missense variant, replicated independently.

Germline values: CDR1 SEHNR, CDR2 FQNEAQ (reference sequence). V lost 3 bases to trimming and J lost 0 bases; unmatched junction nucleotides: 4. The CDR3 runs to 16 residues. The PCR ran on 60 Vbeta and 13 Jbeta primers. The table came from immunoSEQ multiplex PCR; TCRdb's copy has only in-frame clones and leaves some out. The sample lists about 160,000 clones, roughly 84% occurring once. In the case of this clone: Its matching antigen is unknown.

Material: PBMCs. This clonotype originated in a man aged 18 to 29 in good health and CMV-seronegative. This chain joins TRBV7-9 and TRBJ2-1; 8 nucleotides match TRBD1. The CDR3 DNA is TGTGCCAGCAGCTTTATACAGGGGGGCTCCTACAATGAGCAGTTCTTC. This translates into CASSFIQGGSYNEQFF. The whole variable domain, remainder taken from reference TRBV7-9 and TRBJ2-1, is DTGVSQNPRHKITKRGQNVTFRCDPISEHNRLYWYRQTLGQGPEFLTYFQNEAQLEKSRLLSDRFSAERPKGSFSTLEIQRTEQGDSAMYLCASSFIQGGSYNEQFFGPGTRLTVL.